This TCR beta chain was identified during a study of T cells expressing NK-cell markers. Germline-derived CDR1 and CDR2 are SSHAT and FNYEAQ (reference sequence). This CDR3 is built from 14 residues. The TCR beta cDNA came from 5'RACE template switching with UMIs. TCRdb reprocessed the 5' RACE reads, keeping one entry per CDR3 protein, no DNA. This sample's table has roughly 180,000 distinct CDR3 sequences. Sequenced material: blood T cells: a sorted CD56 or NKG2C T cell subset, CD4+ or CD8+ T cells, or bulk PBMC T cells (not recorded which). V and J are TRBV7-7 and TRBJ2-5; TCRdb returns TRBD2, unconfirmable since there is no DNA. The source of this sequence is a man aged 18-69 years in good health. CDR3: CASSLGLRGETQYF.